Below, 8 T cell receptor beta chains from the same sample are listed, as sequenced in a study of human T cells and chemical hapten exposure. Time point: healthy volunteer bleed at 2 weeks. Unseparated into fractions, whole blood served as the source from which total RNA was extracted. From the RACE reads, TCRdb called clonotypes with MiXCR, one entry per CDR3 protein. The table records about 93,000 distinct CDR3 sequences, around 9% of them present only once. Material for sequencing was whole blood. Receptors originate from a female donor in good health. Some clones in this sample may be carry-over from other donors' samples.

This clonotype was picked up many times. The chain combines TRBV29-1 with TRBJ2-3; TRBD2 agrees at 9 bases. V gave up 4 bases and J gave up 2 bases; unmatched junction bases: 7. CDR1 is SQVTM and CDR2 is ANQGSEA in the germline V gene. The CDR3 runs to 15 residues. The CDR3 region has the DNA TGCAGCGTTGGCCAGACTAGCGGAGCCACAGATACGCAGTATTTT. It yields the protein CSVGQTSGATDTQYF.

The chain carries TRBV5-4 and TRBJ2-6; 10 bases agree with TRBD1. Germline CDR1 SGHNT, CDR2 YYREEE (reference sequence). The trim removed 0 bases at V and 1 base at J, leaving 4 bases unmatched. The CDR3 is 18 amino acids. The chain's CDR3 is CASSLVTGGRSGANVLTF. DNA for the CDR3: TGTGCCAGCAGCTTGGTGACAGGGGGCCGATCTGGGGCCAACGTCCTGACTTTC.

The chain links TRBV20-1 to TRBJ2-7, with TRBD1 identical over 9 bases. The V gene's germline CDR1 is DFQATT and CDR2 SNEGSKA (reference sequence). Trimming at V came to 6 bases and at J to 6 bases, leaving 12 bases not matched to a gene. CDR3 length: 14 residues. The CDR3 DNA follows: TGCAGTGCCATTCCCGGGACAGGGACCGGCGAGCAGTACTTC. This sequence encodes CSAIPGTGTGEQYF.

V gene TRBV7-9 combines with J gene TRBJ2-3; D not resolved. The CDR3 is made up of 15 amino acids. Germline CDR1 reads SEHNR; CDR2 reads FQNEAQ (reference sequence). V was pared by 1 base and J by 3 bases, with 11 bases between. The CDR3 DNA is TGTGCCAGCAGCTTAGTGAAGGATGAAACAGATACGCAGTATTTT. Residues: CASSLVKDETDTQYF.

A few counts support this clonotype. The V and J genes are TRBV20-1 and TRBJ2-7; 9 nucleotides agree with TRBD1. This CDR3 is 12 amino acids long. The junction had 7 bases not matched to a gene; V was cut back by 6 bases and J by 7 bases. CDR1 is DFQATT, CDR2 SNEGSKA, per germline (reference sequence). CDR3 region: CSARDRAGEQYF. The DNA for the CDR3 is TGCAGTGCCCGGGACAGGGCAGGGGAGCAGTACTTC.

This clonotype was observed many times. The rearrangement uses TRBV9 and TRBJ2-1; D is undetermined. Germline V lookup: CDR1 SGDLS, CDR2 YYNGEE. V was clipped by 0 bases and J by 7 bases, with 2 bases between them. CDR3 length: 11 residues. The CDR3 sequence is CASSVENEQFF. CDR3 nucleotide sequence: TGTGCCAGCAGCGTAGAGAATGAGCAGTTCTTC. Supplemented by reference TRBV9 and TRBJ2-1, the full variable domain reads DSGVTQTPKHLITATGQRVTLRCSPRSGDLSVYWYQQSLDQGLQFLIQYYNGEERAKGNILERFSAQQFPDLHSELNLSSLELGDSALYFCASSVENEQFFGPGTRLTVL.

This clonotype turned up a few times. V gene TRBV4-1 combines with J gene TRBJ1-2, with 8 bases that match TRBD1. The CDR3 is made up of 15 amino acids. Germline CDR1 reads MGHRA; CDR2 reads YSYEKL. Unmatched junction bases numbered 5, after V lost 1 base and J lost 4 bases. CDR3 sequence: CASSQGQGAGYGYTF. For the CDR3, the DNA is TGCGCCAGCAGCCAAGGTCAGGGGGCGGGCTATGGCTACACCTTC.

The table lists this clonotype with a few counts. The J gene is TRBJ2-1, the V gene TRBV20-1, with D possibly being TRBD2 (6 bases). The CDR3 spans 16 residues. Trimming cost V 6 bases and J 0 bases, with 18 bases left between them. Germline V gene sequence: CDR1 DFQATT, CDR2 SNEGSKA (reference sequence). In DNA, the CDR3 is TGCAGTGCCAGGGACTCAGACGCTTACTCCTACAATGAGCAGTTCTTC. This gives the protein CSARDSDAYSYNEQFF.